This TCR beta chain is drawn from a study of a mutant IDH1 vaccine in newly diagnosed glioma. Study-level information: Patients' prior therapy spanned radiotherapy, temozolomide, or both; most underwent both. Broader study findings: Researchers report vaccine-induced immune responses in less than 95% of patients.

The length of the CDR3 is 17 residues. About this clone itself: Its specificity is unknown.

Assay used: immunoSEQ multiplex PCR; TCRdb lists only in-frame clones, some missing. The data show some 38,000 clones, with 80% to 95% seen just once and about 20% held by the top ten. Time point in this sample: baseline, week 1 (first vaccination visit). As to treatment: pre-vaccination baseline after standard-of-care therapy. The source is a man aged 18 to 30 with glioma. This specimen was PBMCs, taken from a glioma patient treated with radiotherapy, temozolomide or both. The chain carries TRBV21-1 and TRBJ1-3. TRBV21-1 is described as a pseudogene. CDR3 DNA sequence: TGTGCCAGCAGCCGAAAGGGCAGGAGGTACTCTGGAAACACCATATATTTT. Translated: CASSRKGRRYSGNTIYF.